This T cell receptor (beta chain) was captured in a study of T-cell reconstitution after alpha-beta-depleted transplantation in children. The CDR3 runs 15 residues. CDR1 is ENHRY and CDR2 is SYGVKD in the germline V gene. With V trimmed by 5 bases and J by 2 bases, 8 bases remained unmatched. Unique molecular identifiers were incorporated when the TCRbeta library was constructed. One entry per CDR3 protein results from TCRdb running MiXCR on the PCR reads. This table has a few hundred thousand distinct CDR3 sequences, more than 20% appearing once. This clonotype was recorded at least ten times. The rearrangement links TRBV10-3 to TRBJ1-1; 7 nucleotides agree with TRBD1. This clonotype was obtained from a girl aged 2 to 9 with Fanconi anemia, due to receive a stem cell transplant. Sequencing was performed on PBMCs, taken before TCRalphabeta/CD19-depleted stem cell transplant. DNA of the CDR3: TGTGCCATCAGTTCCACCGGGACAGATAACACTGAAGCTTTCTTT. Protein sequence: CAISSTGTDNTEAFF.